This T cell receptor (beta chain) was observed in a study of shared clonotypes between healthy human individuals. The CDR3 loop spans 15 amino acids. V was pared by 0 bases and J by 4 bases, with 11 bases between. CDR1 is SGHDT, CDR2 YYEEEE, per germline. The repertoire was sequenced with immunoSEQ multiplex PCR; TCRdb's copy has only in-frame clones and lacks some. This table holds over a million clones, 75% to 80% found once. Sequenced material: memory CD4+ T cells from PBMCs. Subset reported: CD45RA-negative fraction. V is TRBV5-6 and J is TRBJ1-3; D call uncertain. The sequence came from a man between 18 and 29 years old in good health. Some clones in this sample may be carry-over from other donors' samples. CDR3 nucleotide sequence: TGTGCCAGCAGCTTGGGACCTTCGGCGGGAAACACCATATATTTT. This codes for CASSLGPSAGNTIYF.